This section outlines one T cell receptor (beta chain) sequence together with its context. Sequencing was performed with immunoSEQ multiplex PCR; in TCRdb, only in-frame clones are kept and a portion is missing. The sample has about 140,000 clones; roughly 80% are singletons. The sample originates from a study of blood T cell repertoires in COVID-19. Study context: The United States, Italy and Spain provided the acute and convalescent COVID-19 samples.

This receptor was taken from a man between 65 and 79 years old who had recovered from COVID-19. Material for sequencing was peripheral blood.

The CDR3 spells CASSTGVTEAFF. The CDR3 bases are TGTGCCAGCAGCACAGGGGTCACTGAAGCTTTCTTT. The V call is TRBV27, the J call TRBJ1-1; 7 positions agree with TRBD1. Germline loops: CDR1 MNHEY, CDR2 SMNVEV (reference sequence). The CDR3 consists of 12 residues. J gave up 4 bases and V 6 bases, and 2 bases lay outside the gene matches.